The 5 T cell receptor beta chains reported below all come from one sample, sequenced in a study of OX40 agonist ivuxolimab in advanced cancers. Measured with immunoSEQ multiplex PCR; TCRdb has only the in-frame clones, and not every one. The sample includes some 82,000 clones, just over 85% seen only once; the top ten take approximately 0.8%. Specimen: CD4+ or CD8+ T cells sorted from blood, collected in a trial of the OX40 agonist ivuxolimab. The receptor set was obtained from an adult with an advanced solid tumor such as melanoma, head and neck, liver or kidney cancer.

The chain links TRBV2 to TRBJ2-5; 10 bases fit TRBD2. The last part of the DNA fits TRBJ2-7 better; the J call may be wrong. There are 15 residues in the CDR3. Looked up from germline, CDR1 is SNHLY and CDR2 is FYNNEI. This CDR3 is CASSVGLAFNYEQYF. CDR3 coding DNA: TGTGCCAGCAGTGTGGGACTAGCGTTTAACTACGAGCAGTACTTC.

The J gene is TRBJ2-3, the V gene TRBV5-1; 8 nucleotides align to TRBD1. Germline CDR1 reads SGHRS; CDR2 reads YFSETQ. The CDR3 totals 15 residues. Trimming cost V 0 bases and J 1 base; bases outside gene matches: 1. The CDR3 DNA follows: TGCGCCAGCAGCTTGGAGGGACAGGGCACAGATACGCAGTATTTT. Its translation is CASSLEGQGTDTQYF.

V and J are TRBV27 and TRBJ2-7, with 14 bases lining up with TRBD2. After removal of 6 bases from V and 3 bases from J, the junction contained 7 bases not matched to a gene. Germline CDR1 is MNHEY and CDR2 is SMNVEV (reference sequence). The CDR3 runs 16 residues. For the CDR3, the DNA is TGTGCCAGCAGGGGACTAGCGGGAGCCCGAGGCTACGAGCAGTACTTC. Protein sequence: CASRGLAGARGYEQYF.

The genes are TRBV27 and TRBJ2-5; tentative D call: TRBD2 (6 bases). The CDR3 length is 13 residues. V lost 2 bases and J 9 bases, leaving 13 bases between the germline ends. Germline CDR1 reads MNHEY; CDR2 reads SMNVEV (reference sequence). The chain's CDR3 is CASSLTERVAQYF. CDR3 coding DNA: TGTGCCAGCAGTTTAACGGAGCGGGTGGCCCAGTACTTC.

The chain's CDR3 is CRNDRGQLHRDIQYF. CDR3 nucleotides: TGCAGGAATGACAGGGGACAACTCCATAGGGACATTCAGTACTTC. The chain combines TRBV29-1 with TRBJ2-4; 8 nucleotides line up with TRBD1. Germline assignment: CDR1 SQVTM and CDR2 ANQGSEA. This CDR3 region has 15 residues.